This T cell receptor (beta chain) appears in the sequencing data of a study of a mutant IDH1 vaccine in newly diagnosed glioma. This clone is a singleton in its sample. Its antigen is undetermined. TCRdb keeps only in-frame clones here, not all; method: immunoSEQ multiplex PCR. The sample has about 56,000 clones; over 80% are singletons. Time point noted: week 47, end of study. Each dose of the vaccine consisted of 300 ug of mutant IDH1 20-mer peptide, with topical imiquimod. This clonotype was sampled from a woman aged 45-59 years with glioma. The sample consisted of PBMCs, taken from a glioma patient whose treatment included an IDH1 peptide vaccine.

CDR3 coding DNA: TGTGCCAGCAGGTTCTCCTACAATGAGCAGTTCTTC. Its protein product is CASRFSYNEQFF. The gene calls are TRBV6-1 and TRBJ2-1, with no clear D. V was cut by 6 bases and J by 0 bases, with 3 bases left in between. The CDR3 totals 12 residues. The germline V gene encodes CDR1 MNHNS and CDR2 SASEGT.